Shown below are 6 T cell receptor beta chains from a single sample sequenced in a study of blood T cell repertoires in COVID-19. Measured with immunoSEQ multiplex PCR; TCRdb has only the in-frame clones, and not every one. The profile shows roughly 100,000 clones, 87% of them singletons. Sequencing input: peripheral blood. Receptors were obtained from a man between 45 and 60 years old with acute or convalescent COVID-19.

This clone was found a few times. As DNA, the CDR3 is TGTGCCAGCAGCCCCGGGACTAGCGGAGGGGCCTACAATGAGCAGTTCTTC. This translates into CASSPGTSGGAYNEQFF. This chain uses TRBV3-1 (or the pseudogene TRBV3-2) with TRBJ2-1; 11 bases line up with TRBD2. V gave up 4 bases and J gave up 2 bases; unmatched junction bases: 7. CDR1 and CDR2 (germline): LGHDT, YNNKEL (reference sequence). This CDR3 is 17 amino acids long.

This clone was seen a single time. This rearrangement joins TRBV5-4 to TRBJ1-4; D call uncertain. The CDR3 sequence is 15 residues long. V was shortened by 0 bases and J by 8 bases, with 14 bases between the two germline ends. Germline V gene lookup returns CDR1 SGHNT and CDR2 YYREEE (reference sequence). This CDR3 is CASSLDLSGMEKLFF. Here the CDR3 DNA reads TGTGCCAGCAGCTTGGATCTGTCGGGAATGGAAAAACTGTTTTTT.

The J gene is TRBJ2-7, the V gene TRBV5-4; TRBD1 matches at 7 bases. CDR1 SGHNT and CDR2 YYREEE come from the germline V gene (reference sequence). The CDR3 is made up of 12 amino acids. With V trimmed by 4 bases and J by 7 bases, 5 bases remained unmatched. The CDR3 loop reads CASSLDREEQYF. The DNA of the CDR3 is TGTGCCAGCAGCCTCGACAGGGAAGAGCAGTACTTC.

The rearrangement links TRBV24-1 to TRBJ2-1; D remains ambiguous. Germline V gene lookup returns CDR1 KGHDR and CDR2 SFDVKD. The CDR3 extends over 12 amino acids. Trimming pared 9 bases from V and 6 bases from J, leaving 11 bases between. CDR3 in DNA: TGTGCCACCGTTAACTACCTCAATGAGCAGTTCTTC. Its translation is CATVNYLNEQFF.

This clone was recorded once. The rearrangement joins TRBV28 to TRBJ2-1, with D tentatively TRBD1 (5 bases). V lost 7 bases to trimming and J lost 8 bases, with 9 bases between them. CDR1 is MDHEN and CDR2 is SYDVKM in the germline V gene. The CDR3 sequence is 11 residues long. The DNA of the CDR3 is TGTGCCAGCACCCCAGGGTATGAGCAGTTCTTC. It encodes CASTPGYEQFF. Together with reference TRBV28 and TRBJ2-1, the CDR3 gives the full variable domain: DVKVTQSSRYLVKRTGEKVFLECVQDMDHENMFWYRQDPGLGLRLIYFSYDVKMKEKGDIPEGYSVSREKKERFSLILESASTNQTSMYLCASTPGYEQFFGPGTRLTVL.

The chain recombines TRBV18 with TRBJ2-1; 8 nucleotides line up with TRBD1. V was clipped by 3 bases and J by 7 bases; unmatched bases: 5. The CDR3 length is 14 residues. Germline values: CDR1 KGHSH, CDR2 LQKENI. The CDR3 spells CASSPGTGGNEQFF. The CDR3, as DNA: TGTGCCAGCTCACCGGGGACAGGCGGTAATGAGCAGTTCTTC.